The 20 T cell receptor beta chains reported below all come from one sample, sequenced in a study of T cell responses to AZD1222 COVID-19 vaccine. Repertoires were generated with immunoSEQ multiplex PCR, while TCRdb's copy carries only in-frame clones and drops some. The repertoire holds some 170,000 clones, with 85% to 95% as singletons. The sequences come from peripheral blood, collected 28 days after the second dose of the MenACWY control vaccine. Source of these receptors: an adult who received the MenACWY meningococcal vaccine as a control.

The CDR3 here is CASSWLAGGRNEQFF. The CDR3 DNA reads TGTGCCAGCAGCTGGCTAGCGGGGGGGCGAAATGAGCAGTTCTTC. The chain has TRBV5-4 and TRBJ2-1, with 12 nucleotides matching TRBD2. Per germline, CDR1 SGHNT and CDR2 YYREEE (reference sequence). The ends lost 3 bases at V and 7 bases at J; junction bases unmatched: 5. The CDR3 contains 15 residues.

The chain is built from TRBV24-1 and TRBJ1-5; TRBD1 matches at 7 bases. After removal of 4 bases from V and 5 bases from J, the junction contained 1 base not matched to a gene. Germline-derived CDR1 and CDR2 are KGHDR and SFDVKD. The CDR3 contains 13 residues. CDR3 sequence: CATSDDRDQPQHF. The CDR3 nucleotides are TGTGCCACCAGTGACGACAGGGATCAGCCCCAGCATTTT.

The V call is TRBV4-1, the J call TRBJ2-7; tentative D call: TRBD2 (5 bases). Trimming cost V 4 bases and J 3 bases, with 16 bases left between them. The CDR3 contains 15 residues. Germline V CDR1 and CDR2: MGHRA, YSYEKL. The CDR3 region has the DNA TGCGCCAGCAGCCGCGCCCCAGCGGACCTCTACGAGCAGTACTTC. Residues: CASSRAPADLYEQYF.

Here the CDR3 reads CASSIRGTGGGQPQHF. CDR3 nucleotides: TGTGCCAGTAGTATAAGGGGGACAGGGGGCGGGCAGCCCCAGCATTTT. This chain links TRBV19 with TRBJ1-5; 12 bases agree with TRBD1. CDR1 and CDR2 from the germline V gene are LNHDA and SQIVND (reference sequence). V dropped 2 bases and J dropped 7; count of bases not matched to a gene: 6. The CDR3 is made up of 16 amino acids.

The chain couples TRBV5-1 to TRBJ2-3; possibly TRBD1 for D (6 bases). The CDR3 is 14 residues long. CDR1 is SGHRS and CDR2 is YFSETQ in the germline V gene. Trimming pared 2 bases from V and 1 base from J, leaving 8 bases between. This CDR3 is CASSLQGRTDTQYF. The CDR3, as DNA: TGCGCCAGCAGCTTACAGGGTCGCACAGATACGCAGTATTTT.

V is TRBV28 and J is TRBJ1-5; TRBD1 agrees at 9 bases. V was pared by 5 bases and J by 7 bases, with 12 bases of the junction left unmatched. Per the germline V gene, CDR1 is MDHEN and CDR2 is SYDVKM. This CDR3 is built from 16 residues. DNA of the CDR3: TGTGCCAGCAGTGGGGCTGAACAGGGGGCTTGGCAGCCCCAGCATTTT. This encodes CASSGAEQGAWQPQHF.

The chain couples TRBV7-9 to TRBJ2-1; D assignment may be TRBD1 or TRBD2 (5 bases each). Germline V CDR1 and CDR2: SEHNR, FQNEAQ (reference sequence). The CDR3 is 19 residues long. V lost 6 bases and J lost 1, with 25 bases in between. CDR3 bases: TGTGCCAGCAGATCAAAACTCCCCCGGGACGGTGGGTCCTACAATGAGCAGTTCTTC. It is translated as CASRSKLPRDGGSYNEQFF. The full variable domain, rest sourced from reference TRBV7-9 and TRBJ2-1, is DTGVSQNPRHKITKRGQNVTFRCDPISEHNRLYWYRQTLGQGPEFLTYFQNEAQLEKSRLLSDRFSAERPKGSFSTLEIQRTEQGDSAMYLCASRSKLPRDGGSYNEQFFGPGTRLTVL.

V gene TRBV10-2 combines with J gene TRBJ1-1; 10 bases line up with TRBD1. The CDR3 loop spans 15 amino acids. Germline lookup yields CDR1 WSHSY and CDR2 SAAADI. The trim removed 9 bases at V and 0 bases at J, leaving 7 bases unmatched. The CDR3 protein is CARRTGGFVNTEAFF. In DNA, the CDR3 is TGCGCCAGGAGGACAGGGGGTTTCGTGAACACTGAAGCTTTCTTT.

The CDR3 is CASSLGRAVNTGELFF. CDR3 coding DNA: TGTGCCAGCAGCTTAGGCCGTGCGGTGAACACCGGGGAGCTGTTTTTT. The chain is built from TRBV11-2 and TRBJ2-2; D is undetermined. V was pared by 1 base and J by 1 base, with 10 bases between. This CDR3 spans 16 amino acids. Germline V gene sequence: CDR1 SGHAT, CDR2 FQNNGV.

V and J are TRBV5-1 and TRBJ1-2; D not certain. The V and J ends lost 3 bases and 6 bases respectively, with 12 bases between them. The CDR3 has 13 residues. Germline lookup yields CDR1 SGHRS and CDR2 YFSETQ. The CDR3 sequence is CASSSAPGDGYTF. CDR3 nucleotides: TGCGCCAGCAGCTCAGCCCCCGGGGATGGCTACACCTTC.

V gene TRBV6-5 combines with J gene TRBJ1-1, with D possibly matching TRBD1 (5 bases). Germline-derived CDR1 and CDR2 are MNHEY and SVGAGI. CDR3 length: 14 amino acids. The germline V and J ends were trimmed by 6 bases and 3 bases, with 14 bases remaining between them. CDR3 coding DNA: TGTGCCAGCAGGCAGTGGGGGTCGGACACTGAAGCTTTCTTT. It yields the protein CASRQWGSDTEAFF.

This rearrangement joins TRBV6-5 to TRBJ2-1; 9 positions agree with TRBD2. From germline, CDR1 is MNHEY and CDR2 SVGAGI. J lost 4 bases, V lost 2 bases, and 6 bases had no gene match. The CDR3 loop spans 16 amino acids. DNA of the CDR3: TGTGCCAGCAGTTACAGCGCTAGCGGGGTTTACAATGAGCAGTTCTTC. Residues: CASSYSASGVYNEQFF.

This clone was picked up one time. V and J are TRBV4-2 and TRBJ2-6; unclear D gene. The V end lost 0 bases, the J end lost 4 bases, and 7 bases lay between the germline ends. The germline V gene has CDR1 LGHNA and CDR2 YNFKEQ. This CDR3 is built from 15 residues. The CDR3 DNA sequence: TGTGCCAGCAGCCAAGATTTCAGGGGGGCCAACGTCCTGACTTTC. Its protein is CASSQDFRGANVLTF.

The chain joins TRBV20-1 to TRBJ2-3, with D maybe TRBD2 (6 bases). The germline V gene has CDR1 DFQATT and CDR2 SNEGSKA (reference sequence). The CDR3 spans 14 residues. Deletions cut 3 bases from V and 3 bases from J, with 13 bases between. The CDR3 protein is CSASLARVTDTQYF. The CDR3 region has the DNA TGCAGTGCTAGTCTAGCGAGGGTTACAGATACGCAGTATTTT.

J is TRBJ1-4 and V is TRBV30; 8 bases map to TRBD1. With 3 bases clipped from V and 7 bases from J, the junction kept 7 bases outside the gene matches. Germline V lookup: CDR1 GTSNPN, CDR2 SVGIG (reference sequence). The CDR3 runs to 14 residues. The DNA of the CDR3 is TGTGCCTGGAGGATGACAGGGGCAGTTGAAAAACTGTTTTTT. It yields the protein CAWRMTGAVEKLFF.

V gene TRBV5-8 combines with J gene TRBJ2-1; the D call may be TRBD1 or TRBD2 (5 bases each). Germline CDR1 reads SGHTS; CDR2 reads YDEGEE. V shed 2 bases and J shed 5 bases, with 17 bases lying between them. The CDR3 totals 16 residues. Here the CDR3 reads CASSLVGTTGNNEQFF. The CDR3, as DNA: TGTGCCAGCAGCTTAGTGGGGACCACCGGGAACAATGAGCAGTTCTTC.

V gene TRBV5-5 combines with J gene TRBJ1-1; a possible D gene is TRBD1 (6 bases). This CDR3 spans 13 amino acids. The V end lost 4 bases, the J end lost 7 bases, and 14 bases lay between the germline ends. From germline, CDR1 is SGHKS and CDR2 YYEKEE (reference sequence). The CDR3 DNA sequence: TGTGCCAGCAGCCCAAACCAGGGGCGTGAAGCTTTCTTT. This codes for CASSPNQGREAFF.

Written as DNA, the CDR3 is TGCGCCAGCAGCTTGGCAGGCGCAGGGGGCGGTACTGAAGCTTTCTTT. Translation gives CASSLAGAGGGTEAFF. The chain carries TRBV5-1 and TRBJ1-1; TRBD1 agrees at 8 bases. The length of the CDR3 is 16 residues. V lost 0 bases and J lost 5; bases outside the gene matches: 9. Germline CDR1 and CDR2: SGHRS and YFSETQ.

The CDR3 nucleotides are TGTGCCAGCAGCTCGATAGCGGGGGTGACGCAGTATTTT. Amino acids: CASSSIAGVTQYF. The chain employs TRBV9 and TRBJ2-3; 9 nucleotides align to TRBD2. The ends lost 4 bases at V and 9 bases at J; junction bases unmatched: 6. CDR3 length: 13 residues. The germline gives CDR1 SGDLS, CDR2 YYNGEE.

The V and J genes are TRBV29-1 and TRBJ2-2; 9 bases agree with TRBD2. The ends lost 6 bases at V and 3 bases at J; junction bases unmatched: 11. The CDR3 has 16 amino acids. Per germline, CDR1 SQVTM and CDR2 ANQGSEA. The CDR3 nucleotides read TGCAGCGTCACCGGGGGTAGCGGGGGCTACACCGGGGAGCTGTTTTTT. Protein sequence: CSVTGGSGGYTGELFF.